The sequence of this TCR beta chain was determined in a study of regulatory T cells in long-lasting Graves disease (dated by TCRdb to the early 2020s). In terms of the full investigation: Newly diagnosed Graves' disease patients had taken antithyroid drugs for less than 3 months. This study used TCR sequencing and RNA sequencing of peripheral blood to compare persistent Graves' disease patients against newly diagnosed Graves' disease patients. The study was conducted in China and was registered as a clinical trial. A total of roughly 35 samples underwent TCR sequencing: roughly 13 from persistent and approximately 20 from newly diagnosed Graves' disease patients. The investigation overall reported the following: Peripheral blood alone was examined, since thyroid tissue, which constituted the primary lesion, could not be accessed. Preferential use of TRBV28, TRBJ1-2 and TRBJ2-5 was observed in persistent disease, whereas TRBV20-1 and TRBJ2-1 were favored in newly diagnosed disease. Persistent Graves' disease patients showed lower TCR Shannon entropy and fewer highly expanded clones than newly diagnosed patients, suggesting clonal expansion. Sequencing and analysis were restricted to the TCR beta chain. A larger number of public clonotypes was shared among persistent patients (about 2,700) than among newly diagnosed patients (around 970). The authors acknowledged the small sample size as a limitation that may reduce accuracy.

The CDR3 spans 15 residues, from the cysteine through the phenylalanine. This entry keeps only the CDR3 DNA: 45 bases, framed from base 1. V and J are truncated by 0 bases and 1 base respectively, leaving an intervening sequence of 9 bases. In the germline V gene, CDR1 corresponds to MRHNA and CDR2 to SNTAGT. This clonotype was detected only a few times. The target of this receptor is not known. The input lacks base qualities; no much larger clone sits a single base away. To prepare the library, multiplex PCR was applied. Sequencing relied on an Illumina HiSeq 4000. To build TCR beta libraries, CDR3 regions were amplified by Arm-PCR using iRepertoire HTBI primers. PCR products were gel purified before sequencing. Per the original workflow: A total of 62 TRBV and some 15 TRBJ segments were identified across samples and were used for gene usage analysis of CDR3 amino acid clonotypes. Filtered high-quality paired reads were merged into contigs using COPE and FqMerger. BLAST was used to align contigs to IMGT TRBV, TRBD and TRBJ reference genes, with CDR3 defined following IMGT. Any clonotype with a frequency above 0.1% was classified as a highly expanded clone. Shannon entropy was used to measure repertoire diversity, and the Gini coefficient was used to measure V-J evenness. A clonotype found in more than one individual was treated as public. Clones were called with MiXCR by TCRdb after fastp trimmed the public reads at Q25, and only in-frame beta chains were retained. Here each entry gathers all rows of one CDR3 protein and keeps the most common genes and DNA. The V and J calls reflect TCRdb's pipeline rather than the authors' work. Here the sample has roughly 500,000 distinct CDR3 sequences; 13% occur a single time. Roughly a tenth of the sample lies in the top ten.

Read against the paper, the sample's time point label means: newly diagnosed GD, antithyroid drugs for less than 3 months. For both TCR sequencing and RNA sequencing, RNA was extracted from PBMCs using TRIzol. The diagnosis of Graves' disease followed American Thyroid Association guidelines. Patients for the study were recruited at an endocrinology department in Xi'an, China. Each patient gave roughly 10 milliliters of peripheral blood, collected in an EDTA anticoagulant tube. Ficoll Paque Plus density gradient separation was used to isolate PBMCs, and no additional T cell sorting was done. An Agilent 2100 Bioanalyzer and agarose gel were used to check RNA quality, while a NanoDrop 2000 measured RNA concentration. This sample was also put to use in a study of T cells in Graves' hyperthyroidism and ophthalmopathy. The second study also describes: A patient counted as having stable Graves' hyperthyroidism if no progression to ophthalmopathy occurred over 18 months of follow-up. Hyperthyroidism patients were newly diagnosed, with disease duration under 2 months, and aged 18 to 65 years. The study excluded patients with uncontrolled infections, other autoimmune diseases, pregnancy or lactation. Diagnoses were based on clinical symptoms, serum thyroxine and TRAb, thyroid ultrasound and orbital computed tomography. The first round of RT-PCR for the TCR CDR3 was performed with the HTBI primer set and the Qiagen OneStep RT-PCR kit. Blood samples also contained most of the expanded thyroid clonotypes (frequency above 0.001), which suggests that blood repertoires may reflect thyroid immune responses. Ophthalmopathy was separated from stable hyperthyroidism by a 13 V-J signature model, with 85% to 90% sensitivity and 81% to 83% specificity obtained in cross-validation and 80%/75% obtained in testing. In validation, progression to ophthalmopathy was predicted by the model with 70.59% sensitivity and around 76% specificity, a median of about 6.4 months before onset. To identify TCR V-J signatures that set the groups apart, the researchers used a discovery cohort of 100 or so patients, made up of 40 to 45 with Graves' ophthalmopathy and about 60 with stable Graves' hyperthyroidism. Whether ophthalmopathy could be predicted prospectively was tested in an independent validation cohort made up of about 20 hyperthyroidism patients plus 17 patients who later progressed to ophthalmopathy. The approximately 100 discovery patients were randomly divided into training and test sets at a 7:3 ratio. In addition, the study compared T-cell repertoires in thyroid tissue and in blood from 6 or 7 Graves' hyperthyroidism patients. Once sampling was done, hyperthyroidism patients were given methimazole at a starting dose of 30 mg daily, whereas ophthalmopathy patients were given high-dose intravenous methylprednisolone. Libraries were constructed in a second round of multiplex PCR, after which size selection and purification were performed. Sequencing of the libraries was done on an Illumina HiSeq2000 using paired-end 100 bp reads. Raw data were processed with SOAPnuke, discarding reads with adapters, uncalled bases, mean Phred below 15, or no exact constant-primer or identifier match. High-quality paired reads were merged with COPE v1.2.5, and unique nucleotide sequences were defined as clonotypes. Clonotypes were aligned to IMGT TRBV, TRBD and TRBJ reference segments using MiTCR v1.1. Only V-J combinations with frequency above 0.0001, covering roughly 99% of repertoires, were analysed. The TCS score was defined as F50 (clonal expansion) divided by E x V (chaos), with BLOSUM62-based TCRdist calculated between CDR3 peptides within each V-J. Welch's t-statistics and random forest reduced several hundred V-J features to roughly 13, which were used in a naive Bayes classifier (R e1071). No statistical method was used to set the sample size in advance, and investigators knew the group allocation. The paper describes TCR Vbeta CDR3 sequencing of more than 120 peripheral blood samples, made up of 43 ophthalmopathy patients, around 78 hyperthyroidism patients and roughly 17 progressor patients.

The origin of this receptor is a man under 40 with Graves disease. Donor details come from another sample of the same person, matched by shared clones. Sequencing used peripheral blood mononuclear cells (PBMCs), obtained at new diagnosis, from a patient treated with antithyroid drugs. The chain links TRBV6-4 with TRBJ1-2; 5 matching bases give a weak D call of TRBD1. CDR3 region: CASSDSQDNNYGYTF. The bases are TGTGCCAGCAGTGACTCGCAGGACAATAACTATGGCTACACCTTC.